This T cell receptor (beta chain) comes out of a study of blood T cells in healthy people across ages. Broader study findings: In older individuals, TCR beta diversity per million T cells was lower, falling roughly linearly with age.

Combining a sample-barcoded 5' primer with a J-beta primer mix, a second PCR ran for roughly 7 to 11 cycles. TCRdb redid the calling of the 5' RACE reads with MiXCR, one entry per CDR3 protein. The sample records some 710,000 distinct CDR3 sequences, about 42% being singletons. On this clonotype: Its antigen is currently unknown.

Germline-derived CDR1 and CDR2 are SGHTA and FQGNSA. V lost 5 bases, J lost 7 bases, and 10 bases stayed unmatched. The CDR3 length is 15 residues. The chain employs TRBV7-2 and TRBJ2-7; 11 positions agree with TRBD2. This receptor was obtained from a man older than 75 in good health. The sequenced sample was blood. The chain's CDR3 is CASSLRGTSGNEQYF. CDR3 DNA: TGTGCCAGCAGCCTAAGGGGGACTAGCGGCAATGAGCAGTACTTC.